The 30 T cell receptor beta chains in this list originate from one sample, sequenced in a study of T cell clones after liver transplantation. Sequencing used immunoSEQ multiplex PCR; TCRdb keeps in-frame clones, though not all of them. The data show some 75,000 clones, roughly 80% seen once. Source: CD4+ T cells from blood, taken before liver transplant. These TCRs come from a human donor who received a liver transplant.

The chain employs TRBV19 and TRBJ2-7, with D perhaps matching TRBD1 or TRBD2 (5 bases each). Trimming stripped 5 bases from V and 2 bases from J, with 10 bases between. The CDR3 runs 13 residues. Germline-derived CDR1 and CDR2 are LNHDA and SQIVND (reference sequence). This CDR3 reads CASSRDRAYEQYF. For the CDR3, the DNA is TGTGCCAGTAGTCGGGACCGAGCCTACGAGCAGTACTTC.

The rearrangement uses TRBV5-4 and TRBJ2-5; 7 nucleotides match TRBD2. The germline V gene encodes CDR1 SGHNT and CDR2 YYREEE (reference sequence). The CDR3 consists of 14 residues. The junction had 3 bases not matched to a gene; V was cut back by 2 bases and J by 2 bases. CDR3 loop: CASSLMGLQETQYF. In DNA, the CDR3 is TGTGCCAGCAGCTTAATGGGACTACAAGAGACCCAGTACTTC.

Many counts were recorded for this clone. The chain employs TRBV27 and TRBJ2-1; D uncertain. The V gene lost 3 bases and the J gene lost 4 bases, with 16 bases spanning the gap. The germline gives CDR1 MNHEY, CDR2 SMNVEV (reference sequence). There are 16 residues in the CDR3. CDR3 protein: CASSLGSQWPYNEQFF. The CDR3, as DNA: TGTGCCAGCAGTTTGGGTAGTCAGTGGCCATACAATGAGCAGTTCTTC.

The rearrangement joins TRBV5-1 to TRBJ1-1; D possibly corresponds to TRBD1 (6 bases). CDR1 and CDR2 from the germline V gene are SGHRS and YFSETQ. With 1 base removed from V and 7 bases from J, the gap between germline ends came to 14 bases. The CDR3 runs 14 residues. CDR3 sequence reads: CASSLWTAGGEAFF. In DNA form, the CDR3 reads TGCGCCAGCAGCTTGTGGACAGCGGGTGGTGAAGCTTTCTTT.

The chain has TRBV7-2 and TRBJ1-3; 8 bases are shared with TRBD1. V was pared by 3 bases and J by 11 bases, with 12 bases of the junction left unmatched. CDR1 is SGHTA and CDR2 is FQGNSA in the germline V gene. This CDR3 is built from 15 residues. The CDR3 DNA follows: TGTGCCAGCAGCTTTGGGACAGGCAGGGGTAGGGCCATATATTTT. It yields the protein CASSFGTGRGRAIYF.

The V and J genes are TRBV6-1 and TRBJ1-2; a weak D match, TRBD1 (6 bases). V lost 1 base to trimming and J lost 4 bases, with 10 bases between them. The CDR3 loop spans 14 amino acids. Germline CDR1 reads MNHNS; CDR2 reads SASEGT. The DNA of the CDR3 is TGTGCCAGCAGTGAAGGGGGGCGCGGCTATGGCTACACCTTC. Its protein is CASSEGGRGYGYTF.

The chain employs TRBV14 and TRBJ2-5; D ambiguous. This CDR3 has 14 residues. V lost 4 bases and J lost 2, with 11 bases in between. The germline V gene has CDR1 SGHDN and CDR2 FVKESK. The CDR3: CASSPKQVQETQYF. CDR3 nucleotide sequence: TGTGCCAGCAGCCCAAAGCAGGTACAAGAGACCCAGTACTTC.

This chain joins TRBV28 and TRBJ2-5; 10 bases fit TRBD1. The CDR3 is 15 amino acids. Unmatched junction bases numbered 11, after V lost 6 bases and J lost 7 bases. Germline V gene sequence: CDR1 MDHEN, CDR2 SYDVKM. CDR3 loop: CASRTRDRGFGTQYF. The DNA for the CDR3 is TGTGCCAGCAGGACCCGGGACAGGGGCTTTGGGACCCAGTACTTC. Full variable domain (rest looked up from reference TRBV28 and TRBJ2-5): DVKVTQSSRYLVKRTGEKVFLECVQDMDHENMFWYRQDPGLGLRLIYFSYDVKMKEKGDIPEGYSVSREKKERFSLILESASTNQTSMYLCASRTRDRGFGTQYFGPGTRLLVL.

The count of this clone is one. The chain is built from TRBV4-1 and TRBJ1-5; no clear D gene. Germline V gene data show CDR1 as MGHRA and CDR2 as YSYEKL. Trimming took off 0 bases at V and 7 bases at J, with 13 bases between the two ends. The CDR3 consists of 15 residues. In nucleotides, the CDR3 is TGCGCCAGCAGCCAAGATTCAAGCCTCTGGCAGCCCCAGCATTTT. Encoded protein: CASSQDSSLWQPQHF.

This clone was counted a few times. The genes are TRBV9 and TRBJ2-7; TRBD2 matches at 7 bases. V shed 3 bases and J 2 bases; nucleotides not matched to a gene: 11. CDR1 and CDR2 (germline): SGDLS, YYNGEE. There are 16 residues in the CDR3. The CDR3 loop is CASSASAGTTAYEQYF. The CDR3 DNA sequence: TGTGCCAGCAGCGCATCAGCCGGGACTACCGCCTACGAGCAGTACTTC.

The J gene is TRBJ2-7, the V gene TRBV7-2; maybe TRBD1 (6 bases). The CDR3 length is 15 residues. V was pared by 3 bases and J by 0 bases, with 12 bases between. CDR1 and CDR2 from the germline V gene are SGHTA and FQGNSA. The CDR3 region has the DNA TGTGCCAGCAGCTTGGGGACAATGAGCTCCTACGAGCAGTACTTC. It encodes CASSLGTMSSYEQYF.

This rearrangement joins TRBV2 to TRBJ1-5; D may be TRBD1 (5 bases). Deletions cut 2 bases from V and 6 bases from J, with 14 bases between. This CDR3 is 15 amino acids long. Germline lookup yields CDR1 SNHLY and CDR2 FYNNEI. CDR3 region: CASSENTAQGQPQHF. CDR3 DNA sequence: TGTGCCAGCAGTGAAAATACCGCTCAGGGTCAGCCCCAGCATTTT.

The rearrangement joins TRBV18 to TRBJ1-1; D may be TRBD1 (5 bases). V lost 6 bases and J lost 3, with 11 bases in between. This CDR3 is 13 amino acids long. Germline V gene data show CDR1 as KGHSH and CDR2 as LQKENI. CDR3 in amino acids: CASSLGGDTEAFF. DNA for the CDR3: TGTGCCAGCTCCCTCGGGGGGGACACTGAAGCTTTCTTT.

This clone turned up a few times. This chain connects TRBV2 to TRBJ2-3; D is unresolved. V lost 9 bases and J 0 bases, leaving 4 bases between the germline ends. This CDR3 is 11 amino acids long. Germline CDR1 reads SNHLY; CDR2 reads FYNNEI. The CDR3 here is CASPSTDTQYF. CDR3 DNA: TGTGCCAGTCCTAGCACAGATACGCAGTATTTT.

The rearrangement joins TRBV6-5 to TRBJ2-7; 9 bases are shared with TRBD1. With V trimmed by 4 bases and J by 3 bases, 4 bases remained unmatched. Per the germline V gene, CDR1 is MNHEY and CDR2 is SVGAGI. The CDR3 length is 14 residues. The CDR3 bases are TGTGCCAGCAGTTTGTCGGGACAGGGCTACGAGCAGTACTTC. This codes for CASSLSGQGYEQYF.

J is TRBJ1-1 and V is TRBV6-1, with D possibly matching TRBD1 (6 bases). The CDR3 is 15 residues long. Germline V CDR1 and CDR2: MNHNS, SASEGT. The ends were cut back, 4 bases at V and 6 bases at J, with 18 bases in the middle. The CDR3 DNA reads TGTGCCAGCAGTGCGGATCGGGGGGCAAAGGCTGAAGCTTTCTTT. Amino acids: CASSADRGAKAEAFF.

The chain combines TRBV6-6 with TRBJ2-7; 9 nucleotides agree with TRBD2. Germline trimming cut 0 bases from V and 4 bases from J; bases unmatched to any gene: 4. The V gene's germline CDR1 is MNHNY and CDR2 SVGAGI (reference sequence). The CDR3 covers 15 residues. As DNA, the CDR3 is TGTGCCAGCAGTTACTCGAGGGCGGGAGGGTACGAGCAGTACTTC. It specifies CASSYSRAGGYEQYF.

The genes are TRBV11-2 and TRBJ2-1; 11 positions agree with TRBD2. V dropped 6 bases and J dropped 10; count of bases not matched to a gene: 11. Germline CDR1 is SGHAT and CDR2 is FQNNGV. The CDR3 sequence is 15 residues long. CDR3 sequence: CASSRIAGGPWEQFF. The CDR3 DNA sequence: TGTGCCAGCAGTCGCATAGCGGGAGGGCCCTGGGAGCAGTTCTTC. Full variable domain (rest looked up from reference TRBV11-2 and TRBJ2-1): EAGVAQSPRYKIIEKRQSVAFWCNPISGHATLYWYQQILGQGPKLLIQFQNNGVVDDSQLPKDRFSAERLKGVDSTLKIQPAKLEDSAVYLCASSRIAGGPWEQFFGPGTRLTVL.

The CDR3 here is CASSRQSEGSAQYF. Written as DNA, the CDR3 is TGCGCCAGCAGCCGGCAGAGTGAAGGGTCTGCCCAGTACTTC. The V call is TRBV5-1, the J call TRBJ2-5; D gene uncertain. This CDR3 is built from 14 residues. Germline values: CDR1 SGHRS, CDR2 YFSETQ. V lost 4 bases and J 9 bases, leaving 19 bases between the germline ends.

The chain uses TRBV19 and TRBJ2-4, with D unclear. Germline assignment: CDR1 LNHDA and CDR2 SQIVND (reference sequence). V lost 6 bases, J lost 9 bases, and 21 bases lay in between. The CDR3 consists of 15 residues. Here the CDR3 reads CASSLSPASGGIQYF. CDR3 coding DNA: TGTGCCAGTAGCCTCTCTCCTGCCTCCGGCGGCATTCAGTACTTC.

The DNA for the CDR3 is TGTGCCAGCAGCTCCCAAGGGACGGCTCAAGAGACCCAGTACTTC. Its protein is CASSSQGTAQETQYF. The chain couples TRBV7-9 to TRBJ2-5, with D perhaps matching TRBD1 or TRBD2 (5 bases each). Trimming left V 4 bases short and J 2 bases short, with 14 bases between. CDR1 and CDR2 (germline): SEHNR, FQNEAQ (reference sequence). The CDR3 length is 15 residues.

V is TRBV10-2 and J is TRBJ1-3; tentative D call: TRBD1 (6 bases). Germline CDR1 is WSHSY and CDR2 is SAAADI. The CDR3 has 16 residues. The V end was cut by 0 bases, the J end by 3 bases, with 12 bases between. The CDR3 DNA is TGCGCCAGCAGTGAGTCTTGGGGGGCTCTTGGAAACACCATATATTTT. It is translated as CASSESWGALGNTIYF.

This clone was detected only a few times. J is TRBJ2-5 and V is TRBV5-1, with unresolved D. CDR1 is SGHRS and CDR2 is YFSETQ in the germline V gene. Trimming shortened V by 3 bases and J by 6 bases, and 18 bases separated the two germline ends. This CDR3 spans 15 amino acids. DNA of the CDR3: TGCGCCAGCAGCTCCCCCCTCCCGGGCACTCAGACCCAGTACTTC. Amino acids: CASSSPLPGTQTQYF.

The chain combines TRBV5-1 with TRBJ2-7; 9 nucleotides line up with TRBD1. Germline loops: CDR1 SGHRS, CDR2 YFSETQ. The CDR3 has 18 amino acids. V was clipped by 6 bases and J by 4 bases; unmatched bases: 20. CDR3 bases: TGCGCCAGCACCCCGGCAGGGACAGGGAGTATCGCTGGGTACGAGCAGTACTTC. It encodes CASTPAGTGSIAGYEQYF.

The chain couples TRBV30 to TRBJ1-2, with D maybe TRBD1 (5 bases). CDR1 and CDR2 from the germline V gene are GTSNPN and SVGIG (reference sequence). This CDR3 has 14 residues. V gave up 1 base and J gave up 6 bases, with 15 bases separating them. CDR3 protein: CAWSELMGGNGYTF. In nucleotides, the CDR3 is TGTGCCTGGAGTGAGTTAATGGGGGGAAATGGCTACACCTTC. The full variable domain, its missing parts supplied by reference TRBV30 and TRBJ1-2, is SQTIHQWPATLVQPVGSPLSLECTVEGTSNPNLYWYRQAAGRGLQLLFYSVGIGQISSEVPQNLSASRPQDRQFILSSKKLLLSDSGFYLCAWSELMGGNGYTFGSGTRLTVV.

CDR3 bases: TGCGCCAGCAGCTTGGTGGCAGGGGGCCCAGATACGCAGTATTTT. It yields the protein CASSLVAGGPDTQYF. The V call is TRBV5-1, the J call TRBJ2-3; TRBD1 matches at 8 bases. The V gene's germline CDR1 is SGHRS and CDR2 YFSETQ. CDR3 length: 15 residues. With 0 bases clipped from V and 4 bases from J, the junction kept 4 bases outside the gene matches.

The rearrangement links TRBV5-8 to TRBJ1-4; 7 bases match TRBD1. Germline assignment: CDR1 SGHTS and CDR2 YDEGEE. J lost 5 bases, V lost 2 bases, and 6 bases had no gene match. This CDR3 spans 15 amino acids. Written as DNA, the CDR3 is TGTGCCAGCAGCTTAATGCCCAGGGGGAATGAAAAACTGTTTTTT. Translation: CASSLMPRGNEKLFF.

The CDR3 DNA sequence: TGTGCCACCAGCAGAGCCACGGGAGAGACCCAGTACTTC. It yields the protein CATSRATGETQYF. This chain joins TRBV15 and TRBJ2-5; D gene unclear. Germline CDR1 and CDR2: LNHNV and YYDKDF (reference sequence). There are 13 residues in the CDR3. V was pared by 1 base and J by 4 bases, with 7 bases between.

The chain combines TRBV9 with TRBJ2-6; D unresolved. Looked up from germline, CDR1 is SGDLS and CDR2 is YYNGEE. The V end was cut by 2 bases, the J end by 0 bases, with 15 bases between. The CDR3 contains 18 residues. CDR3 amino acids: CASSVTWAPSSGANVLTF. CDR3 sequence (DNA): TGTGCCAGCAGCGTGACCTGGGCGCCTAGCTCTGGGGCCAACGTCCTGACTTTC.

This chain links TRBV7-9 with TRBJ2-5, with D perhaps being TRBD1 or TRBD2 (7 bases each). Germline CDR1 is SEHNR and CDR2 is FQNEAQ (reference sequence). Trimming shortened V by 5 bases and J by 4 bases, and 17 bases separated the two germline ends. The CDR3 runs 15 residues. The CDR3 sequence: CASSPRGGQRETQYF. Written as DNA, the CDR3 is TGTGCCAGCAGCCCCAGGGGGGGCCAGAGAGAGACCCAGTACTTC.